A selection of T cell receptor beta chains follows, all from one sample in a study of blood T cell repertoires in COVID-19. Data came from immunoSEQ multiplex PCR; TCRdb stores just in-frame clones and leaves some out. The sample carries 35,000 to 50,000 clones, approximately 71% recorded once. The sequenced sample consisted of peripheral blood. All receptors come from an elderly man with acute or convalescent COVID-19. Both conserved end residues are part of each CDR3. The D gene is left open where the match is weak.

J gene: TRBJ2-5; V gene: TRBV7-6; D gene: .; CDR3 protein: CASSLTRDRLQETQYF
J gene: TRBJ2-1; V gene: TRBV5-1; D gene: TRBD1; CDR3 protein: CASSLGQGAYNEQFF
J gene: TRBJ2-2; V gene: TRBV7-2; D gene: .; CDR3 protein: CASSPPGNPNTGELFF
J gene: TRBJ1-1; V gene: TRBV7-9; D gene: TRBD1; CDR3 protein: CASSSDRGNTEAFF
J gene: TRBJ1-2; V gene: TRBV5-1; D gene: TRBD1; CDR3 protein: CASSFGQGGNYGYTF
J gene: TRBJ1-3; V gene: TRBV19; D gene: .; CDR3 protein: CASSIGEGSGNTIYF
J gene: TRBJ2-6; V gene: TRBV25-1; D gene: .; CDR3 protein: CASSDNSGANVLTF
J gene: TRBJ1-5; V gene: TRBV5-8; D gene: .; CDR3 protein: CASSLVRRGSNQPQHF
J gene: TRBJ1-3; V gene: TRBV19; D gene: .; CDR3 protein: CASSLRVSSKGNTIYF
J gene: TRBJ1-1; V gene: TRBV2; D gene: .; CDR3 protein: CASSGLGLRDTEAFF
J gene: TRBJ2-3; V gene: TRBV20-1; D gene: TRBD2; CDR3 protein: CSASTSGGGDTQYF